This T cell receptor beta chain is drawn from a study of blood T cell repertoires in COVID-19. The data were produced by immunoSEQ multiplex PCR, yet TCRdb's version contains in-frame clones alone and is incomplete. In the table there are 130,000 to 150,000 clones, roughly 86% of which are singletons. Germline V gene lookup returns CDR1 SGHTS and CDR2 YDEGEE. This CDR3 has 19 amino acids. V lost 5 bases and J lost 7, with 31 bases in between. The chain couples TRBV5-8 to TRBJ1-5; a possible D gene is TRBD1 (6 bases). Sequenced material: peripheral blood. The sequence derives from a woman aged 45-65 years with acute or convalescent COVID-19. DNA of the CDR3: TGTGCCAGCAGTCCCGGTCCCAGTTGGGGTCCGGGACAATTCCAGCCCCAGCATTTT. It is translated as CASSPGPSWGPGQFQPQHF.